The 9 T cell receptor beta chains below come from one sample, sequenced in a study of blood T cell repertoires in COVID-19. Sequencing was performed with immunoSEQ multiplex PCR; in TCRdb, only in-frame clones are kept and a portion is missing. The profile shows approximately 200,000 clones, more than 75% of them singletons. The sample taken for sequencing was peripheral blood. The source is a middle-aged man with acute or convalescent COVID-19.

The chain carries TRBV2 and TRBJ1-1; D is unclear. Between the trimmed V and J ends, which lost 7 bases and 5 bases, there was a span of 14 bases. CDR3 length: 13 residues. Germline-derived CDR1 and CDR2 are SNHLY and FYNNEI. CDR3 sequence: CASMASPATEAFF. In DNA form, the CDR3 reads TGTGCCAGCATGGCCAGTCCCGCTACTGAAGCTTTCTTT.

There are a few counts of this clone. The J gene is TRBJ1-1, the V gene TRBV3-1 (or the pseudogene TRBV3-2); D may be TRBD1 (5 bases). This CDR3 is 13 amino acids long. CDR1 is LGHDT and CDR2 is YNNKEL in the germline V gene (reference sequence). With 4 bases removed from V and 3 bases from J, the gap between germline ends came to 9 bases. The CDR3 DNA is TGTGCCAGCAGCCGACGGGGGGACACTGAAGCTTTCTTT. Translating it yields CASSRRGDTEAFF.

The chain is built from TRBV5-1 and TRBJ2-5; 11 bases are shared with TRBD2. Germline loops: CDR1 SGHRS, CDR2 YFSETQ. V dropped 0 bases and J dropped 5; count of bases not matched to a gene: 12. The CDR3 has 18 residues. The CDR3 nucleotides are TGCGCCAGCAGCTTGGCGTCTAGCGGGGGGACCGGTGGGGAGACCCAGTACTTC. Residues: CASSLASSGGTGGETQYF.

The chain employs TRBV6-4 and TRBJ2-3; 7 nucleotides line up with TRBD2. This CDR3 has 17 residues. Germline CDR1 reads MRHNA; CDR2 reads SNTAGT. The trim removed 8 bases at V and 1 base at J, leaving 15 bases unmatched. In DNA, the CDR3 is TGTGCCAGCCAGCCTTGGTTAGCGGGTCCTGGCACAGATACGCAGTATTTT. Protein: CASQPWLAGPGTDTQYF.

This chain joins TRBV2 and TRBJ2-1; 7 nucleotides line up with TRBD2. Trimming removed 0 bases from V and 1 base from J; junction bases left unmatched: 3. Germline assignment: CDR1 SNHLY and CDR2 FYNNEI. This CDR3 comprises 16 residues. DNA for the CDR3: TGTGCCAGCAGTGAAGCCGGGGGGAAGTCCTACAATGAGCAGTTCTTC. Amino acids: CASSEAGGKSYNEQFF.

The V gene is TRBV5-1, the J gene TRBJ1-5; tentatively, D is TRBD1 (6 bases). The V end lost 4 bases, the J end lost 1 base, and 9 bases lay between the germline ends. The V gene's germline CDR1 is SGHRS and CDR2 YFSETQ. The CDR3 has 14 residues. The CDR3 bases are TGCGCCAGCAGCCCTGGACAGAGCAATCAGCCCCAGCATTTT. Its translation is CASSPGQSNQPQHF.

V is TRBV6-6 and J is TRBJ2-6; D may be TRBD2 (5 bases). The germline V and J ends were trimmed by 8 bases and 2 bases, with 13 bases remaining between them. The CDR3 has 15 amino acids. CDR1 and CDR2 (germline): MNHNY, SVGAGI (reference sequence). CDR3 DNA sequence: TGTGCCAGCGTGACCCAGAGGGCTGGGGCCAACGTCCTGACTTTC. This encodes CASVTQRAGANVLTF.

The chain recombines TRBV9 with TRBJ1-3; no definite D call. This CDR3 is built from 15 residues. Germline V gene lookup returns CDR1 SGDLS and CDR2 YYNGEE. Trimming removed 1 base at V and 0 bases at J, with 8 bases between. In DNA form, the CDR3 reads TGTGCCAGCAGCGTAAATCTTCTCTCTGGAAACACCATATATTTT. This sequence encodes CASSVNLLSGNTIYF.

This sequence joins TRBV11-2 and TRBJ2-7, with TRBD1 matching over 7 bases. The ends lost 1 base at V and 2 bases at J; junction bases unmatched: 2. The CDR3 has 14 amino acids. Germline-derived CDR1 and CDR2 are SGHAT and FQNNGV. The CDR3 coding sequence is TGTGCCAGCAGCTTAGGGGACAGAACCTACGAGCAGTACTTC. It encodes CASSLGDRTYEQYF.